The source of this T cell receptor beta chain is a study of blood T cells in healthy people across ages. General study results and limits: Strong correlation was found linking TCR beta diversity to naive T cell percentage. The study found more naive CD4+ cells and higher diversity in long-lived than aged donors.

Primed by a sample-barcoded 5' primer and a J-beta primer mix, a second PCR proceeded for about 7 to 11 cycles. In TCRdb, the 5' RACE reads were re-called with MiXCR into one record per CDR3 protein. The table records hundreds of thousands of distinct CDR3 sequences, approximately 22% of them present only once. Germline lookup yields CDR1 SQVTM and CDR2 ANQGSEA. The V end lost 4 bases, the J end lost 13 bases, and 20 bases lay between the germline ends. CDR3 length: 13 residues. There are many counts of this clonotype. Antigen specificity is unknown. What was sequenced was blood. The source of this sequence is a man between 65 and 79 years old in good health. This chain joins TRBV29-1 and TRBJ2-1; D remains unclear. Here the CDR3 DNA reads TGCAGCGTTGGCCCCTCGAACTTTATGGTCCAGTTCTTC. It is translated as CSVGPSNFMVQFF.